The 32 T cell receptor beta chains listed next were all sequenced from one sample in a study of Ad26.COV2.S vaccination and SARS-CoV-2 variants. TCRdb's copy holds only in-frame clones and misses some; the assay was immunoSEQ multiplex PCR. The sample lists about 350,000 clones; about 90% were seen once. The sample was peripheral blood, taken after recovery from COVID-19. The receptors originated from a human donor who had recovered from COVID-19.

This sequence joins TRBV5-6 and TRBJ1-5; 8 bases line up with TRBD1. The V gene's germline CDR1 is SGHDT and CDR2 YYEEEE. J was trimmed by 0 bases and V by 4 bases; bases with no gene match: 6. CDR3 size: 16 residues. This CDR3 reads CASSPGQGLSNQPQHF. DNA of the CDR3: TGTGCCAGCAGCCCCGGACAGGGTCTTAGCAATCAGCCCCAGCATTTT.

This clone was seen just once. V and J are TRBV19 and TRBJ1-2, with D perhaps TRBD1 (6 bases). V lost 10 bases and J lost 3, with 9 bases in between. From germline, CDR1 is LNHDA and CDR2 SQIVND (reference sequence). There are 11 residues in the CDR3. The DNA for the CDR3 is TGTGCCATCTACAGGGACTATGGCTACACCTTC. Its translation is CAIYRDYGYTF.

This clone was seen only once. This sequence joins TRBV6-2 or TRBV6-3 and TRBJ1-1; 8 positions match TRBD1. CDR1 and CDR2 from the germline V gene are MNHEY and SVGEGT. The ends lost 0 bases at V and 0 bases at J; junction bases unmatched: 9. This CDR3 comprises 18 residues. The CDR3 DNA sequence: TGTGCCAGCAGTTACTCGAATCAGGGGGCCTCCATGAACACTGAAGCTTTCTTT. This codes for CASSYSNQGASMNTEAFF.

The rearrangement uses TRBV9 and TRBJ2-1; the match to TRBD1 covers 8 bases. The V gene end was trimmed by 4 bases and the J gene end by 3 bases; junction bases not matched to a gene: 12. Germline lookup yields CDR1 SGDLS and CDR2 YYNGEE. This CDR3 region has 17 residues. The CDR3 reads CASSRSPGGRLYNEQFF. In DNA, the CDR3 is TGTGCCAGCAGCCGGTCTCCAGGGGGCCGACTCTACAATGAGCAGTTCTTC. The full variable domain, its missing parts supplied by reference TRBV9 and TRBJ2-1, is DSGVTQTPKHLITATGQRVTLRCSPRSGDLSVYWYQQSLDQGLQFLIQYYNGEERAKGNILERFSAQQFPDLHSELNLSSLELGDSALYFCASSRSPGGRLYNEQFFGPGTRLTVL.

The chain links TRBV7-3 to TRBJ2-1; TRBD2 agrees at 9 bases. The CDR3 totals 14 residues. J gave up 8 bases and V 5 bases, and 7 bases lay outside the gene matches. Germline V gene data show CDR1 as SGHTA and CDR2 as FQGTGA. As DNA, the CDR3 is TGTGCCAGCAGCCCTGGACTAGCGAGGGATGAGCAGTTCTTC. Translating it yields CASSPGLARDEQFF. Looking up the rest from reference TRBV7-3 and TRBJ2-1 gives the full variable domain: GAGVSQTPSNKVTEKGKYVELRCDPISGHTALYWYRQSLGQGPEFLIYFQGTGAADDSGLPNDRFFAVRPEGSVSTLKIQRTERGDSAVYLCASSPGLARDEQFFGPGTRLTVL.

V gene TRBV5-4 combines with J gene TRBJ2-2, with D unclear. Trimming left V 0 bases short and J 4 bases short, with 7 bases between. CDR3 length: 14 residues. CDR1 SGHNT and CDR2 YYREEE come from the germline V gene (reference sequence). CDR3 sequence reads: CASSLGVRTGELFF. The CDR3 DNA reads as TGTGCCAGCAGCTTGGGGGTTCGCACCGGGGAGCTGTTTTTT. Variable domain in full (rest from reference TRBV5-4 and TRBJ2-2): ETGVTQSPTHLIKTRGQQVTLRCSSQSGHNTVSWYQQALGQGPQFIFQYYREEENGRGNFPPRFSGLQFPNYSSELNVNALELDDSALYLCASSLGVRTGELFFGEGSRLTVL.

The chain recombines TRBV9 with TRBJ2-6, with 9 bases lining up with TRBD1. The CDR3 covers 19 residues. J gave up 1 base and V 0 bases, and 8 bases lay outside the gene matches. The germline gives CDR1 SGDLS, CDR2 YYNGEE. This chain's CDR3 is CASSVAGGGQGSGANVLTF. CDR3 DNA sequence: TGTGCCAGCAGCGTAGCTGGAGGGGGACAGGGTTCTGGGGCCAACGTCCTGACTTTC. The full variable domain, with the rest looked up from reference TRBV9 and TRBJ2-6, is DSGVTQTPKHLITATGQRVTLRCSPRSGDLSVYWYQQSLDQGLQFLIQYYNGEERAKGNILERFSAQQFPDLHSELNLSSLELGDSALYFCASSVAGGGQGSGANVLTFGAGSRLTVL.

The chain recombines TRBV6-5 with TRBJ1-1, with TRBD1 matching over 8 bases. In germline, CDR1 is MNHEY, CDR2 SVGAGI. The CDR3 totals 13 residues. V trimming: 8 bases; J trimming: 0 bases; junction bases outside the gene matches: 2. The CDR3 region is CASRQGMNTEAFF. For the CDR3, the DNA is TGTGCCAGCCGACAGGGGATGAACACTGAAGCTTTCTTT.

This chain uses TRBV27 with TRBJ2-5, with 10 positions matching TRBD2. The germline gives CDR1 MNHEY, CDR2 SMNVEV (reference sequence). There are 15 residues in the CDR3. Losses at the gene ends were 6 bases for V and 7 bases for J; bases not matched to a gene: 11. Here the CDR3 DNA reads TGTGCCAGCAGACCTGGACTAGCGGTGACGGGGACCCAGTACTTC. Translating it yields CASRPGLAVTGTQYF.

The J gene is TRBJ2-7, the V gene TRBV29-1; D is possibly TRBD1 (6 bases). Germline lookup yields CDR1 SQVTM and CDR2 ANQGSEA. V shed 6 bases and J shed 5 bases, with 17 bases lying between them. This CDR3 is built from 13 residues. The CDR3 protein is CSVAWQGSDEQYF. For the CDR3, the DNA is TGCAGCGTAGCGTGGCAGGGGTCCGACGAGCAGTACTTC.

The chain carries TRBV27 and TRBJ1-1; TRBD1 matches 7 bases. The CDR3 loop spans 11 amino acids. V dropped 7 bases and J dropped 8; count of bases not matched to a gene: 4. CDR1 is MNHEY, CDR2 SMNVEV, per germline (reference sequence). CDR3: CASTRGQEAFF. The DNA for the CDR3 is TGTGCCAGCACCCGGGGACAGGAAGCTTTCTTT.

The chain combines TRBV2 with TRBJ2-2; the D gene is possibly TRBD2 (5 bases). V dropped 6 bases and J dropped 6 bases, with 14 bases sitting between them. CDR1 and CDR2 (germline): SNHLY, FYNNEI. The CDR3 is made up of 14 amino acids. CDR3 in amino acids: CASSRSGKAGELFF. As DNA, the CDR3 is TGTGCCAGCAGCCGGTCGGGAAAGGCCGGGGAGCTGTTTTTT.

The chain couples TRBV5-1 to TRBJ1-3; maybe TRBD1 (6 bases). The CDR3 extends over 14 amino acids. Germline V gene lookup returns CDR1 SGHRS and CDR2 YFSETQ. V was trimmed by 4 bases and J by 2 bases, leaving 10 bases between them. The DNA of the CDR3 is TGCGCCAGCAGCAAAGGGGGGACTGGAAACACCATATATTTT. Its protein is CASSKGGTGNTIYF.

The gene calls are TRBV5-1 and TRBJ2-3, with a weak D call TRBD2 (5 bases). The V gene lost 0 bases and the J gene lost 6 bases, with 20 bases spanning the gap. The CDR3 is made up of 17 amino acids. Germline V gene data show CDR1 as SGHRS and CDR2 as YFSETQ. CDR3 nucleotides: TGCGCCAGCAGCTTGGTCCTCCGGGGTGCCGGGGATGATACGCAGTATTTT. Translation: CASSLVLRGAGDDTQYF.

The V and J genes are TRBV5-4 and TRBJ1-6; D possibly corresponds to TRBD1 (5 bases). The germline V gene encodes CDR1 SGHNT and CDR2 YYREEE (reference sequence). The CDR3 consists of 12 residues. V shed 2 bases and J shed 14 bases, with 11 bases lying between them. The CDR3 loop is CASSFGGGSLHF. CDR3 DNA sequence: TGTGCCAGCAGCTTCGGGGGGGGTTCCCTCCACTTT. The entire variable domain, with the rest obtained from reference TRBV5-4 and TRBJ1-6, is as follows: ETGVTQSPTHLIKTRGQQVTLRCSSQSGHNTVSWYQQALGQGPQFIFQYYREEENGRGNFPPRFSGLQFPNYSSELNVNALELDDSALYLCASSFGGGSLHFGNGTRLTVT.

The CDR3 nucleotides are TGTGCCAGCAGAGAGGGGGCTGTTATCTACGAGCAGTACTTC. Translating it yields CASREGAVIYEQYF. The chain employs TRBV6-5 and TRBJ2-7; 7 bases align to TRBD1. Germline trimming cut 6 bases from V and 3 bases from J; bases unmatched to any gene: 8. CDR1 MNHEY and CDR2 SVGAGI come from the germline V gene. The CDR3 is 14 amino acids.

The chain employs TRBV7-9 and TRBJ1-1, with D maybe TRBD1 (5 bases). This CDR3 has 14 residues. With 6 bases removed from V and 1 base from J, the gap between germline ends came to 12 bases. Germline V gives CDR1 SEHNR, CDR2 FQNEAQ (reference sequence). Here the CDR3 DNA reads TGTGCCAGCAGAAGCAACAGGCAGAACACTGAAGCTTTCTTT. Translation: CASRSNRQNTEAFF.

The gene calls are TRBV5-4 and TRBJ1-2, with 8 positions matching TRBD1. This CDR3 has 11 residues. V lost 4 bases and J lost 12; bases outside the gene matches: 5. Germline CDR1 and CDR2: SGHNT and YYREEE (reference sequence). The CDR3: CASSLDRENTF. CDR3 bases: TGTGCCAGCAGCCTGGACAGGGAGAACACCTTC.

The DNA of the CDR3 is TGTGCCAGCTCACGACAGAACCAACCCACAGATACGCAGTATTTT. It specifies CASSRQNQPTDTQYF. V usage is TRBV18 and J usage is TRBJ2-3; TRBD1 might be the D (5 bases). The CDR3 is 15 residues long. Trimming pared 4 bases from V and 2 bases from J, leaving 13 bases between. The germline V gene has CDR1 KGHSH and CDR2 LQKENI.

As to this clone: Within the sample, other DNA sequences also encode this same CDR3. The V gene is TRBV19, the J gene TRBJ1-5; 7 bases are shared with TRBD1. CDR1 and CDR2 from the germline V gene are LNHDA and SQIVND (reference sequence). The ends lost 3 bases at V and 3 bases at J; junction bases unmatched: 2. CDR3 length: 14 amino acids. CDR3 amino acids: CASSITGVNQPQHF. The CDR3 nucleotides are TGTGCCAGTAGTATTACAGGGGTCAATCAGCCCCAGCATTTT.

Comment on this clone: The junction and the germline gene differ at one end; a read error may be behind it. The CDR3 DNA follows: TGCGCCCGCAGTGGGCGGGGGGCGGGAGAGCAGTACTTC. Translation gives CARSGRGAGEQYF. The rearrangement uses TRBV10-2 and TRBJ2-7, with TRBD2 identical over 8 bases. From germline, CDR1 is WSHSY and CDR2 SAAADI. The CDR3 totals 13 residues.

This chain joins TRBV5-4 and TRBJ1-1; D unresolved. This CDR3 region has 13 residues. In germline, CDR1 is SGHNT, CDR2 YYREEE (reference sequence). V lost 2 bases to trimming and J lost 4 bases, with 9 bases between them. CDR3 sequence: CASSLLIGTEAFF. Written as DNA, the CDR3 is TGTGCCAGCAGCTTATTGATCGGCACTGAAGCTTTCTTT. Full variable domain (missing parts from reference TRBV5-4 and TRBJ1-1): ETGVTQSPTHLIKTRGQQVTLRCSSQSGHNTVSWYQQALGQGPQFIFQYYREEENGRGNFPPRFSGLQFPNYSSELNVNALELDDSALYLCASSLLIGTEAFFGQGTRLTVV.

The genes are TRBV12-3 or TRBV12-4 and TRBJ2-7; D tentatively fits TRBD1 or TRBD2 (5 bases each). The V gene lost 5 bases and the J gene lost 2 bases, with 10 bases spanning the gap. This CDR3 comprises 13 residues. The CDR3 reads CASSTRGAYEQYF. CDR3 bases: TGTGCCAGCAGTACTAGAGGGGCCTACGAGCAGTACTTC.

This CDR3 is CASGTSGNTIYF. CDR3 nucleotide sequence: TGTGCCAGCGGTACCTCTGGAAACACCATATATTTT. The chain carries TRBV2 and TRBJ1-3; D gene ambiguous. V was trimmed by 8 bases and J by 0 bases, leaving 5 bases between them. The germline gives CDR1 SNHLY, CDR2 FYNNEI. The CDR3 sequence is 12 residues long.

The chain uses TRBV20-1 and TRBJ1-2; maybe TRBD1 (5 bases). The germline V gene has CDR1 DFQATT and CDR2 SNEGSKA (reference sequence). The CDR3 covers 13 residues. V lost 3 bases, J lost 6 bases, and 14 bases lay in between. CDR3 sequence reads: CSASSATAHGYTF. As DNA, the CDR3 is TGCAGTGCTAGTTCGGCGACAGCCCATGGCTACACCTTC.

This chain connects TRBV25-1 to TRBJ1-3, with TRBD1 identical over 8 bases. Germline lookup yields CDR1 MGHDK and CDR2 SYGVNS. V shed 3 bases, J shed 3 bases, and the junction held 7 bases outside the gene matches. The CDR3 sequence is 16 residues long. CDR3 sequence reads: CASSDLGQGHGNTIYF. CDR3 DNA sequence: TGTGCCAGCAGTGACCTTGGACAGGGTCATGGAAACACCATATATTTT.

The chain combines TRBV7-2 with TRBJ1-2, with D tentatively TRBD1 (5 bases). The CDR3 has 14 amino acids. CDR1 is SGHTA and CDR2 is FQGNSA in the germline V gene. V lost 4 bases to trimming and J lost 4 bases, with 13 bases between them. This CDR3 reads CASSSGNGGYGYTF. The CDR3 coding sequence is TGTGCCAGCAGCTCCGGTAACGGGGGCTATGGCTACACCTTC.

The chain uses TRBV9 and TRBJ1-1; 8 bases line up with TRBD1. Trimming cost V 0 bases and J 1 base; bases outside gene matches: 5. Germline V gives CDR1 SGDLS, CDR2 YYNGEE. The CDR3 totals 16 residues. DNA of the CDR3: TGTGCCAGCAGCGTAGGGACAGGGCCATCGAACACTGAAGCTTTCTTT. It yields the protein CASSVGTGPSNTEAFF.

The chain carries TRBV7-6 and TRBJ2-1; D not certain. Trimming left V 1 base short and J 8 bases short, with 15 bases between. The CDR3 runs to 15 residues. From germline, CDR1 is SGHVS and CDR2 FNYEAQ. CDR3 DNA sequence: TGTGCCAGCAGCTTAGAAGGCACCGTTTTGTATGAGCAGTTCTTC. Residues: CASSLEGTVLYEQFF.

This clone was seen just once. The chain employs TRBV6-6 and TRBJ1-2; D gene uncertain. This CDR3 region has 14 residues. CDR1 is MNHNY, CDR2 SVGAGI, per germline (reference sequence). V was shortened by 4 bases and J by 6 bases, with 15 bases between the two germline ends. The DNA for the CDR3 is TGTGCCAGCAGTTCCCGAGGTCGGAGGGATGGCTACACCTTC. Its translation: CASSSRGRRDGYTF.

This rearrangement joins TRBV15 to TRBJ1-1; D is ambiguous. The CDR3 runs 15 residues. Germline V gene sequence: CDR1 LNHNV, CDR2 YYDKDF (reference sequence). V was pared by 2 bases and J by 1 base, with 11 bases between. DNA of the CDR3: TGTGCCACCAGCAGACCTTGGGCGGCGAACACTGAAGCTTTCTTT. Its protein product is CATSRPWAANTEAFF. Full variable domain (rest looked up from reference TRBV15 and TRBJ1-1): DAMVIQNPRYQVTQFGKPVTLSCSQTLNHNVMYWYQQKSSQAPKLLFHYYDKDFNNEADTPDNFQSRRPNTSFCFLDIRSPGLGDTAMYLCATSRPWAANTEAFFGQGTRLTVV.

The chain employs TRBV10-3 and TRBJ2-5, with TRBD2 matching 7 bases. Trimming removed 0 bases from V and 2 bases from J; junction bases left unmatched: 0. Germline assignment: CDR1 ENHRY and CDR2 SYGVKD. This CDR3 comprises 14 residues. This chain's CDR3 is CAISESAGQETQYF. For the CDR3, the DNA is TGTGCCATCAGTGAGTCAGCGGGGCAAGAGACCCAGTACTTC.